This T cell receptor (beta chain) emerged from a study of control samples from healthy donors and cancer patients. This clone showed up just a few times. The V and J ends lost 7 bases and 4 bases respectively, with 26 bases between them. The CDR3 is 17 amino acids. Germline-derived CDR1 and CDR2 are SGHDT and YYEEEE. Using immunoSEQ multiplex PCR, the repertoire was profiled, and TCRdb retains in-frame clones only, with some absent. The sample includes approximately 50,000 clones, 90% to 95% of them seen just once. Sequenced material: PBMCs. This chain connects TRBV5-6 to TRBJ2-5; the D gene is possibly TRBD2 (6 bases). The TCR sequence derives from a man aged 25-45 years with colorectal cancer. The DNA of the CDR3 is TGTGCCAGCGATCGCCTCAGGGACCGCCAGGAGGGAGAGACCCAGTACTTC. This gives the protein CASDRLRDRQEGETQYF.